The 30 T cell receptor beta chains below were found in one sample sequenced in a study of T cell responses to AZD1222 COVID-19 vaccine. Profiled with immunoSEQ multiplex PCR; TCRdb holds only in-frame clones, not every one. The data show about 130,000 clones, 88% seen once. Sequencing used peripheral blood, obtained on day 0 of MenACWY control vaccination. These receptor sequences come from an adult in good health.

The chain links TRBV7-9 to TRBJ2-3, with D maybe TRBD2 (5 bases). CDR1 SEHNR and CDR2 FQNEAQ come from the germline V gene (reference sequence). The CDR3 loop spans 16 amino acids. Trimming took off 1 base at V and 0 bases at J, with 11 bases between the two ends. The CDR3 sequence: CASSLEAGLSTDTQYF. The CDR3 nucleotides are TGTGCCAGCAGCTTAGAGGCTGGACTCAGCACAGATACGCAGTATTTT.

The CDR3 coding sequence is TGCAGCGTTGAAGTATCAGGGGACTATGGCTACACCTTC. Its protein is CSVEVSGDYGYTF. This chain connects TRBV29-1 to TRBJ1-2; perhaps TRBD1 as D (6 bases). Germline CDR1 reads SQVTM; CDR2 reads ANQGSEA. CDR3 length: 13 residues. The V end was cut by 1 base, the J end by 3 bases, with 9 bases between.

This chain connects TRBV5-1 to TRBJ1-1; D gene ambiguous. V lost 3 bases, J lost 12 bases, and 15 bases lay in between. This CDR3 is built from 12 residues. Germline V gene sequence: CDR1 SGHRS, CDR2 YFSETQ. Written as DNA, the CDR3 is TGCGCCAGCAGCTCCTCGGCGGGGATACCTTTCTTT. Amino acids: CASSSSAGIPFF.

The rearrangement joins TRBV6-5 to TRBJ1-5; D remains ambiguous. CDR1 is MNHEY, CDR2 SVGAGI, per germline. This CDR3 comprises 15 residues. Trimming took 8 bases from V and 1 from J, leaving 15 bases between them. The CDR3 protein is CASAASPGSNQPQHF. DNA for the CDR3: TGTGCCAGCGCCGCCAGCCCGGGGAGCAATCAGCCCCAGCATTTT.

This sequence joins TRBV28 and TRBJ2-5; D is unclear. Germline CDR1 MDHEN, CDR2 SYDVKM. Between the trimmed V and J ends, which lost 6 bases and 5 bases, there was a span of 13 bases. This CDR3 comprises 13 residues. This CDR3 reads CASRSPNGETQYF. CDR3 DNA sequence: TGTGCCAGCAGGTCTCCTAACGGGGAGACCCAGTACTTC.

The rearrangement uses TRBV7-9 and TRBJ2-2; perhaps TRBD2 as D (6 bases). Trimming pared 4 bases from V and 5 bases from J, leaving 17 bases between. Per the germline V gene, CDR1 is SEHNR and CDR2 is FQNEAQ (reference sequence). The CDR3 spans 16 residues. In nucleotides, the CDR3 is TGTGCCAGCAGCTCCGCCGGGACTCGATGGACCGGGGAGCTGTTTTTT. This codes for CASSSAGTRWTGELFF.

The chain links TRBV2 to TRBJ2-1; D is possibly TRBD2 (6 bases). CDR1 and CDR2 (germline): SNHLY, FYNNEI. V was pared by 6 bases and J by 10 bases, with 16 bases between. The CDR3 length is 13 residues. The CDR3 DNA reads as TGTGCCAGCAGGAATCGAGGAGGGTCCGAGCAGTTCTTC. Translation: CASRNRGGSEQFF. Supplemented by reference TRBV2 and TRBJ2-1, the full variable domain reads EPEVTQTPSHQVTQMGQEVILRCVPISNHLYFYWYRQILGQKVEFLVSFYNNEISEKSEIFDDQFSVERPDGSNFTLKIRSTKLEDSAMYFCASRNRGGSEQFFGPGTRLTVL.

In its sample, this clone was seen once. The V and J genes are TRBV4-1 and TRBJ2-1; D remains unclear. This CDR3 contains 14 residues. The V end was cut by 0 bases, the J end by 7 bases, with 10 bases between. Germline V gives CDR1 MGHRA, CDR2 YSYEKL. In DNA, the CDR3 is TGCGCCAGCAGCCAAGATACTAACAAAAATGAGCAGTTCTTC. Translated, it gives CASSQDTNKNEQFF.

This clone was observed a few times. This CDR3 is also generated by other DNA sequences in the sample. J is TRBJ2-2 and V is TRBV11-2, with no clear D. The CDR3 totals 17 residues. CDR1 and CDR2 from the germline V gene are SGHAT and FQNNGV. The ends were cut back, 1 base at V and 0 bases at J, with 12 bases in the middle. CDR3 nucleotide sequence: TGTGCCAGCAGCTTAGTGGGTTCGTTCGCGAACACCGGGGAGCTGTTTTTT. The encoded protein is CASSLVGSFANTGELFF.

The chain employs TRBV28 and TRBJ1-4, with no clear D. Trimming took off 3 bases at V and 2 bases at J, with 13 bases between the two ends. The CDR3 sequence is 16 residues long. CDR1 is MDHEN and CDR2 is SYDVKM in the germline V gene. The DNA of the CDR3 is TGTGCCAGCAGTTTGGCGGGCATGGTCACTAATGAAAAACTGTTTTTT. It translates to CASSLAGMVTNEKLFF.

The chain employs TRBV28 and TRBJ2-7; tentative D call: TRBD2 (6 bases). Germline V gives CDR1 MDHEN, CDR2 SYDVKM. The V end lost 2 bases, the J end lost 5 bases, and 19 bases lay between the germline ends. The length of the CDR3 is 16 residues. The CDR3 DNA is TGTGCCAGCAGTTTAGGCCCCGCGACTAGGTCTAACGAGCAGTACTTC. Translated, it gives CASSLGPATRSNEQYF.

The CDR3 sequence: CAWSVQRGHNEQFF. CDR3 nucleotides: TGTGCCTGGAGTGTCCAGCGGGGACACAATGAGCAGTTCTTC. This chain links TRBV30 with TRBJ2-1; 7 bases align to TRBD2. Trimming removed 0 bases from V and 5 bases from J; junction bases left unmatched: 4. CDR3 length: 14 residues. From germline, CDR1 is GTSNPN and CDR2 SVGIG (reference sequence).

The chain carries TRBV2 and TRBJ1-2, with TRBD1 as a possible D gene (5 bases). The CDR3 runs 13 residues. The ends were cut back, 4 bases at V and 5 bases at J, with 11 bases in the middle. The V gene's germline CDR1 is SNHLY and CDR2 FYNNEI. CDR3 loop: CASSGRGAYGYTF. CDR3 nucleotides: TGTGCCAGCAGTGGTCGCGGGGCGTATGGCTACACCTTC. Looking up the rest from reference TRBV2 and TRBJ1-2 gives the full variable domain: EPEVTQTPSHQVTQMGQEVILRCVPISNHLYFYWYRQILGQKVEFLVSFYNNEISEKSEIFDDQFSVERPDGSNFTLKIRSTKLEDSAMYFCASSGRGAYGYTFGSGTRLTVV.

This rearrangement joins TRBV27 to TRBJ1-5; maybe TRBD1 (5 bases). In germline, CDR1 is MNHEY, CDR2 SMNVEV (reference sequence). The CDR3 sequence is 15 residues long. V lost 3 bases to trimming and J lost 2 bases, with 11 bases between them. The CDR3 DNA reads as TGTGCCAGCAGTTTGAAAAGGGACGGCAATCAGCCCCAGCATTTT. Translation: CASSLKRDGNQPQHF.

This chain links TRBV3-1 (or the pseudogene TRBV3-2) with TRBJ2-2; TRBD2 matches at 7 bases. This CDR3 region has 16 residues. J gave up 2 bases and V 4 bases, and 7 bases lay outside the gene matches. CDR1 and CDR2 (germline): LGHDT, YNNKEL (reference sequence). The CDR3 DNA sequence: TGTGCCAGCAGCCCCCAACTAGCGACTAACACCGGGGAGCTGTTTTTT. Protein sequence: CASSPQLATNTGELFF.

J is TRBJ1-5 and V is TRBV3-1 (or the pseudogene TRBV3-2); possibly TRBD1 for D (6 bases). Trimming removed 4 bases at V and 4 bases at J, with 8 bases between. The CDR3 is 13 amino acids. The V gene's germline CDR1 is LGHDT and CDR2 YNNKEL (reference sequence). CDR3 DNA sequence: TGTGCCAGCAGCCCGCAGGGGAATCAGCCCCAGCATTTT. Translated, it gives CASSPQGNQPQHF.

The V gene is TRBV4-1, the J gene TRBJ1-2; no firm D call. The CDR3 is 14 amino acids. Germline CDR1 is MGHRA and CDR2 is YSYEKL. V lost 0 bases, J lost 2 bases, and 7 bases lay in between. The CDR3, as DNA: TGCGCCAGCAGCCAAGAGTCAGAAAACTATGGCTACACCTTC. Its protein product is CASSQESENYGYTF.

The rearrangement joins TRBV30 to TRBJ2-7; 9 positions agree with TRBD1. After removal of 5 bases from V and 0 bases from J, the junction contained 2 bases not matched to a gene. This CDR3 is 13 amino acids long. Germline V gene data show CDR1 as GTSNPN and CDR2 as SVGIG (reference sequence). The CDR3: CAWDRGSSYEQYF. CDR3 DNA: TGTGCCTGGGACAGGGGGTCCTCCTACGAGCAGTACTTC.

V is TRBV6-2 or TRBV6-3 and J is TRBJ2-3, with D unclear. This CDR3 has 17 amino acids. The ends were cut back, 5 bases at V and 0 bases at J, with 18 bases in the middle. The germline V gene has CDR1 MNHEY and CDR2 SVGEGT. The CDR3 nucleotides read TGTGCCAGCAGTACTCCGAGACGGGCTTCTAGCACAGATACGCAGTATTTT. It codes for CASSTPRRASSTDTQYF.

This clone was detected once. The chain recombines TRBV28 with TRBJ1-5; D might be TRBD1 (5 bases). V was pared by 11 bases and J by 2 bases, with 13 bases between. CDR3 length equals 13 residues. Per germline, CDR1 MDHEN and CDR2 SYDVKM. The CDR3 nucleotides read TGTGCCGGGGGGGGGATCGGCAATCAGCCCCAGCATTTT. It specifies CAGGGIGNQPQHF.

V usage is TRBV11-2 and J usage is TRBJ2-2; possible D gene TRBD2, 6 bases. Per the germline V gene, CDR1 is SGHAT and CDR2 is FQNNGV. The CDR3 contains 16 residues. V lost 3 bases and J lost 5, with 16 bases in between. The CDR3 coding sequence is TGTGCCAGCAGCTTGTCGGGGACTGCGAGGACCGGGGAGCTGTTTTTT. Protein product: CASSLSGTARTGELFF.

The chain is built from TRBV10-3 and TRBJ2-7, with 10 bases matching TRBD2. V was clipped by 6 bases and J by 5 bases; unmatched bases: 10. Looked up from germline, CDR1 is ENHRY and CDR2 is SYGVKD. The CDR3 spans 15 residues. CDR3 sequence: CAISPTGLAGDEQYF. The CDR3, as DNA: TGTGCCATCAGCCCGACTGGGCTAGCGGGAGACGAGCAGTACTTC.

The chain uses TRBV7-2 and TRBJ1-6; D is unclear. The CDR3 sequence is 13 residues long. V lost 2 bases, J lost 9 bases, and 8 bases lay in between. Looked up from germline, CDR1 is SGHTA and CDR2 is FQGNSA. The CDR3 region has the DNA TGTGCCAGCAGCTTAACCGGGATTTCACCCCTCCACTTT. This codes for CASSLTGISPLHF.

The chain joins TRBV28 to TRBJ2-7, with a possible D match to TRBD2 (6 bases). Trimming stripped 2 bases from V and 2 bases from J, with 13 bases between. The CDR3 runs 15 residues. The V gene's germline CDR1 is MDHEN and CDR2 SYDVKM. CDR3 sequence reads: CASSLPSGLTYEQYF. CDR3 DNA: TGTGCCAGCAGTTTACCAAGCGGGTTGACCTACGAGCAGTACTTC.

The CDR3: CASSVGGGDGKNIQYF. CDR3 nucleotide sequence: TGTGCCAGCAGTGTAGGGGGCGGAGATGGCAAAAACATTCAGTACTTC. The chain employs TRBV2 and TRBJ2-4; TRBD1 aligns across 7 bases. With V trimmed by 4 bases and J by 3 bases, 9 bases remained unmatched. The CDR3 totals 16 residues. The germline gives CDR1 SNHLY, CDR2 FYNNEI.

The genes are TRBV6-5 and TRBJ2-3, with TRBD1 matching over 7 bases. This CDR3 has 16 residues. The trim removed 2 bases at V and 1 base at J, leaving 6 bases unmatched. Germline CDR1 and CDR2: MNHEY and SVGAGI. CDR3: CASSYGDSPGTDTQYF. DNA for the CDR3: TGTGCCAGCAGTTACGGGGACAGCCCGGGCACAGATACGCAGTATTTT.

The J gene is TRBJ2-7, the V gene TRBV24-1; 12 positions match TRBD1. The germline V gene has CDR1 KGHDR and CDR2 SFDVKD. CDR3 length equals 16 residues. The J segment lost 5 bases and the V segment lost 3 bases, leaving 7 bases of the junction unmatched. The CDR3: CATSDHTGTGGHEQYF. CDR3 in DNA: TGTGCCACCAGTGATCATACCGGGACAGGGGGCCACGAGCAGTACTTC.

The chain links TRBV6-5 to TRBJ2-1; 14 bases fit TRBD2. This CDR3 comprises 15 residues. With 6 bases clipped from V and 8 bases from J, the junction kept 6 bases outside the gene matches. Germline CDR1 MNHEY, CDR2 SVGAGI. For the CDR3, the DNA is TGTGCCAGCAGGGTGACTAGCGGGAGGGCCTATGAGCAGTTCTTC. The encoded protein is CASRVTSGRAYEQFF.

This chain's CDR3 is CASSSNDWGLPDTGELFF. The DNA for the CDR3 is TGTGCCAGCAGCTCAAACGATTGGGGACTACCGGACACCGGGGAGCTGTTTTTT. The chain combines TRBV11-2 with TRBJ2-2; the match to TRBD2 covers 7 bases. V dropped 4 bases and J dropped 3; count of bases not matched to a gene: 14. Germline lookup yields CDR1 SGHAT and CDR2 FQNNGV. The CDR3 consists of 18 residues.

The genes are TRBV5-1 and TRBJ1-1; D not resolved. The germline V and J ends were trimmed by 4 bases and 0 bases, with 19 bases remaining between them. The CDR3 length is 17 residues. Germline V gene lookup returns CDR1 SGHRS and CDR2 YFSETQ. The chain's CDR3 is CASSPGGGGSLNTEAFF. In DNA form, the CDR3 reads TGCGCCAGCAGCCCCGGAGGTGGAGGGTCCCTGAACACTGAAGCTTTCTTT.